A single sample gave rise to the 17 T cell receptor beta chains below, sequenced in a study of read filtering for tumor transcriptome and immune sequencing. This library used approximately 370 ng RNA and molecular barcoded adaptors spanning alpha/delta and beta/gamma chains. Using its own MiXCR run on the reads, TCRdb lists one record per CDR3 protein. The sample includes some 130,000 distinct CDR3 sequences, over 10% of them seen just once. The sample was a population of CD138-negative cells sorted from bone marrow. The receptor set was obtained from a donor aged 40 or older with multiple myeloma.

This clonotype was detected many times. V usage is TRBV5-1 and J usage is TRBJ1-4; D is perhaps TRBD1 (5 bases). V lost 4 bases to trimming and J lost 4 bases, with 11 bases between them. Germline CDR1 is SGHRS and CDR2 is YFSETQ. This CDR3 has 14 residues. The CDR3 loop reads CASSEGPSNEKLFF. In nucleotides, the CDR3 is TGCGCCAGCAGCGAGGGACCGAGTAATGAAAAACTGTTTTTT.

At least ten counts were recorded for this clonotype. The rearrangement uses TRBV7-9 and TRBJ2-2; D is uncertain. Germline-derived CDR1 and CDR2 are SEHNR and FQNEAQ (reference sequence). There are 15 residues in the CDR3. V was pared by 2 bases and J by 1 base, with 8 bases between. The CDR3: CASSLRGKNTGELFF. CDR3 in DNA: TGTGCCAGCAGCTTACGTGGGAAGAACACCGGGGAGCTGTTTTTT.

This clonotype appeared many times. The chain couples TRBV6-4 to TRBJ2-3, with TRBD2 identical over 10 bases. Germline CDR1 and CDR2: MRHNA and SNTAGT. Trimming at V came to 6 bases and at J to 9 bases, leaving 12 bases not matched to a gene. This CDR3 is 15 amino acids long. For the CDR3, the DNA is TGTGCCAGCAGCAACGAGCTAGCGGGAGATCAAACGCAGTATTTT. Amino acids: CASSNELAGDQTQYF.

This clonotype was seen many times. The CDR3 DNA reads as TGCAGTGCTCCCAGTACAGCCTACGAGCAGTACTTC. Translating gives CSAPSTAYEQYF. This sequence joins TRBV20-1 and TRBJ2-7; no firm D call. This CDR3 comprises 12 residues. V lost 5 bases and J 2 bases, leaving 10 bases between the germline ends. Per germline, CDR1 DFQATT and CDR2 SNEGSKA (reference sequence).

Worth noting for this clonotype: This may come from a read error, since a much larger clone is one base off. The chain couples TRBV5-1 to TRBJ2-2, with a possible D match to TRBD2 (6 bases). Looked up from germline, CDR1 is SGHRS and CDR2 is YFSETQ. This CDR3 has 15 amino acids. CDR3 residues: CASSLALAKTGELFF. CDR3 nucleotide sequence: TGCGCCAGCAGCTTGGCTCTAGCGAAAACCGGGGAGCTGTTTTTT.

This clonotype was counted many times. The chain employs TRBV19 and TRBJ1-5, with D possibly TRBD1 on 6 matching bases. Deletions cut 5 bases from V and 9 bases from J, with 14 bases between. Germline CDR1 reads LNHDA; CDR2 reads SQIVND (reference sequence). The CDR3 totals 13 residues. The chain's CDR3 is CASSAGAGGPQHF. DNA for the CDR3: TGTGCCAGTAGTGCAGGGGCCGGGGGGCCCCAGCATTTT. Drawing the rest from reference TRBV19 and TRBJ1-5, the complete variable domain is DGGITQSPKYLFRKEGQNVTLSCEQNLNHDAMYWYRQDPGQGLRLIYYSQIVNDFQKGDIAEGYSVSREKKESFPLTVTSAQKNPTAFYLCASSAGAGGPQHFGDGTRLSIL.

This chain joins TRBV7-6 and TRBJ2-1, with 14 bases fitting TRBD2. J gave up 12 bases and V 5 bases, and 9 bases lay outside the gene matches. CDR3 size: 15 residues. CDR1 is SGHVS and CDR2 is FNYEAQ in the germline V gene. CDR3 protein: CASSPGTSGSPGQFF. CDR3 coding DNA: TGTGCCAGCAGCCCAGGGACTAGCGGGAGCCCTGGGCAGTTCTTC.

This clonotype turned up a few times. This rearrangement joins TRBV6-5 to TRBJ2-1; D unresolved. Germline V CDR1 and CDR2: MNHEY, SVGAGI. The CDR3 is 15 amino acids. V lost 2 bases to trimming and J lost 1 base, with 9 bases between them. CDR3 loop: CASSYDGFSYNEQFF. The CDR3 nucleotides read TGTGCCAGCAGTTACGACGGATTTTCCTACAATGAGCAGTTCTTC.

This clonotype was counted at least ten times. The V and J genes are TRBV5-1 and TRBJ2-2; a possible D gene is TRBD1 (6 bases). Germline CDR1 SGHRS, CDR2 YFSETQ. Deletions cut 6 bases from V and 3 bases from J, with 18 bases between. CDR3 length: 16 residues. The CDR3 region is CASNLDPGADTGELFF. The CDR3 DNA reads TGCGCCAGCAACCTTGACCCAGGGGCCGACACCGGGGAGCTGTTTTTT.

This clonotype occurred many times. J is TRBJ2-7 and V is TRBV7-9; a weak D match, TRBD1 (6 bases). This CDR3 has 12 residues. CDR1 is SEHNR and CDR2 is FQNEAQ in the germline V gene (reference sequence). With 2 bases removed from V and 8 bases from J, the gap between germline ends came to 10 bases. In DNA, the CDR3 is TGTGCCAGCAGCTTAACCCAGGGGAAGCAGTACTTC. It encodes CASSLTQGKQYF.

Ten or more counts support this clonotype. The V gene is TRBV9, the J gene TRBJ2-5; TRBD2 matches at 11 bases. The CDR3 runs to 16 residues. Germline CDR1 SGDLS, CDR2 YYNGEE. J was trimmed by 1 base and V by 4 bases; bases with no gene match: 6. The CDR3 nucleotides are TGTGCCAGCAGCACCTATAGCGGGGGGGCCCAAGAGACCCAGTACTTC. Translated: CASSTYSGGAQETQYF.

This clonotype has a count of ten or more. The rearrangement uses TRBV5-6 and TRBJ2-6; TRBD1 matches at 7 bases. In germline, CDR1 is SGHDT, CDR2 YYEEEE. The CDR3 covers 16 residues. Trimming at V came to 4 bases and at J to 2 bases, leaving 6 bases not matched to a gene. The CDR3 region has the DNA TGTGCCAGCAGCGGAGTCGACAGGGCTGGGGCCAACGTCCTGACTTTC. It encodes CASSGVDRAGANVLTF.

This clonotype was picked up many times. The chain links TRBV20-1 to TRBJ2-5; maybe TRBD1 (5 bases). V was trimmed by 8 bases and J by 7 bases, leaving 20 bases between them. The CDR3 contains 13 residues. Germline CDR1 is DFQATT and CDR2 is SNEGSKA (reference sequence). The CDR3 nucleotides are TGCAGTAACCGCCTCGCGTCCCAGGGGACCCAGTACTTC. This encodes CSNRLASQGTQYF.

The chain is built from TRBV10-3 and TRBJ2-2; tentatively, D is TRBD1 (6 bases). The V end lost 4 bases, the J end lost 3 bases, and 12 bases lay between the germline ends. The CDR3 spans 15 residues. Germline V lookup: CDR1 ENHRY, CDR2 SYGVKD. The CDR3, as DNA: TGTGCCATCAGTGGGGGACAAGGAGACACCGGGGAGCTGTTTTTT. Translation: CAISGGQGDTGELFF.

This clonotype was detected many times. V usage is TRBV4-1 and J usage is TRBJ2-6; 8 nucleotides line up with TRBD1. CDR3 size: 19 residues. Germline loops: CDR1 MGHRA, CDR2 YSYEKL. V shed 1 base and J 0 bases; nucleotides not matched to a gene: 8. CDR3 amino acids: CASSQGTGQGASGANVLTF. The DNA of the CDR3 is TGCGCCAGCAGCCAAGGAACGGGGCAGGGGGCCTCTGGGGCCAACGTCCTGACTTTC.

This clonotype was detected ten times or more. CDR3 loop: CASSIVPAGGPYEQFF. The CDR3 region has the DNA TGTGCCAGTAGTATAGTACCAGCGGGGGGGCCGTATGAGCAGTTCTTC. This chain links TRBV19 with TRBJ2-1, with 10 positions matching TRBD2. The V and J ends lost 1 base and 8 bases, in that order; junction bases with no gene match: 8. The CDR3 has 16 residues. Germline V gene sequence: CDR1 LNHDA, CDR2 SQIVND (reference sequence).

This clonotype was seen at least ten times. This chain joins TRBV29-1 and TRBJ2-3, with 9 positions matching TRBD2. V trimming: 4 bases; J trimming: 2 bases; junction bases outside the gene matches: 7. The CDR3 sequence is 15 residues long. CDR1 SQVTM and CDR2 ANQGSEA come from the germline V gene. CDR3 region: CSVGSGRLFTDTQYF. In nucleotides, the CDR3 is TGCAGCGTTGGGAGCGGGAGGCTTTTCACAGATACGCAGTATTTT.